The clone carrying this TCR beta chain showed up just a few times. Its antigen is not identified. The data stem from a study of identical twins. Broader study findings: The study found that models underestimated out-of-frame TCR alpha sharing in monozygotic twins. Insertion counts were lower in abundant cord blood beta clonotypes, a trend that memory repertoires did not show.

A template switching step contributed a universal primer site, while unique molecular identifiers were present in the cDNA. TCRdb passed the 5' RACE reads through MiXCR, listing each CDR3 protein once. Altogether hundreds of thousands of distinct CDR3 sequences are present, about 12% being singletons, with the ten largest covering roughly 1.6%. J gave up 5 bases and V 1 base, and 5 bases lay outside the gene matches. The CDR3 extends over 15 amino acids. Per the germline V gene, CDR1 is SEHNR and CDR2 is FQNEAQ (reference sequence). This sample also belongs to another study, concerning yellow fever vaccine responses in identical twins. That investigation notes: Reportedly, twins showed a vaccine T cell response that looked partly convergent and partly personalized.

Sequences were obtained from PBMCs. The receptor was isolated from a woman aged 18 to 35 in good health. The V gene is TRBV7-9, the J gene TRBJ2-5, with TRBD2 matching 9 bases. As DNA, the CDR3 is TGTGCCAGCAGCTTAGGACTAGCGGTCCGGGAGACCCAGTACTTC. This translates into CASSLGLAVRETQYF.